The rows below give T cell receptor beta chains drawn from one sample of a study of human T cells and chemical hapten exposure. MiXCR, run by TCRdb on the RACE reads, gives a single entry per CDR3 protein. The table lists 130,000 or so distinct CDR3 sequences, approximately 8.3% of them singletons, with around 2% in the top ten. Sequenced: whole blood. The receptor source for this set is a male donor in good health. Some clones in this sample may be carry-over from other donors' samples. Both conserved end residues are part of each CDR3. A D gene is named only where the DNA matches it firmly. A clone size is listed for some rows: how often the clone was seen (once, few, many), or a class if it is expanded.

D,size,V,J,CDR3,DNA
NA,NA,TRBV6-2/TRBV6-3,TRBJ2-7,CASSPRGFHEQYF,TGTGCCAGCAGTCCCAGGGGTTTCCACGAGCAGTACTTC
NA,NA,TRBV20-1,TRBJ1-1,CSARPDTELTEAFF,TGCAGTGCTAGGCCAGACACCGAACTTACTGAAGCTTTCTTT
TRBD1,few,TRBV12-3/TRBV12-4,TRBJ2-7,CASSRGQGLSYEQYF,TGTGCCAGCAGTAGAGGACAGGGCCTCTCCTACGAGCAGTACTTC
NA,NA,TRBV29-1,TRBJ1-3,CSAGNGNTIYF,TGCAGCGCCGGAAATGGGAACACCATATATTTT
NA,NA,TRBV10-3,TRBJ2-5,CAISESKGVVTQYF,TGTGCCATCAGTGAGTCGAAGGGCGTGGTAACCCAGTACTTC
NA,few,TRBV29-1,TRBJ1-1,CSVEDRGGGAFF,TGCAGCGTTGAAGATCGAGGTGGGGGAGCTTTCTTT
TRBD1,few,TRBV12-3/TRBV12-4,TRBJ1-1,CASSPGGAGNTEAFF,TGTGCCAGCAGCCCAGGGGGCGCGGGTAACACTGAAGCTTTCTTT
NA,few,TRBV11-2,TRBJ2-7,CASSTIRSSAVYEQYF,TGTGCCAGCAGCACCATTAGGTCCTCAGCCGTCTACGAGCAGTACTTC
NA,few,TRBV5-4,TRBJ2-2,CASSLFNSNTGELFF,TGTGCCAGCAGCTTGTTCAACTCGAACACCGGGGAGCTGTTTTTT
NA,NA,TRBV20-1,TRBJ1-2,CSARVAQFYGYTF,TGCAGTGCTAGAGTGGCACAGTTCTATGGCTACACCTTC
TRBD2,many,TRBV6-6,TRBJ2-1,CASSYLAGGPNEQFF,TGTGCCAGCAGTTACCTAGCGGGAGGGCCGAATGAGCAGTTCTTC
TRBD2,NA,TRBV4-2,TRBJ2-1,CASSPGLAGVPSYNEQFF,TGTGCCAGCAGCCCTGGACTAGCGGGAGTCCCCTCCTACAATGAGCAGTTCTTC
NA,NA,TRBV11-2,TRBJ2-7,CASGTSYEQYF,TGTGCCAGCGGAACATCCTACGAGCAGTACTTC
TRBD2,few,TRBV12-3/TRBV12-4,TRBJ2-7,CASSLGVAGRHEQYF,TGTGCCAGCAGTTTAGGAGTAGCGGGACGCCACGAGCAGTACTTC
TRBD1,few,TRBV19,TRBJ2-7,CASSIGTGGSEQYF,TGTGCCAGTAGTATAGGGACAGGGGGTTCCGAGCAGTACTTC
NA,many,TRBV19,TRBJ1-1,CASTLTGTRSDAEAFF,TGTGCCAGTACCTTAACAGGGACCCGATCGGACGCTGAAGCTTTCTTT
NA,NA,TRBV9,TRBJ2-1,CASSVGWDHEQFF,TGTGCCAGCAGCGTAGGGTGGGATCATGAGCAGTTCTTC
NA,few,TRBV18,TRBJ1-1,CASSPTRQIDHEAFF,TGTGCCAGCTCACCAACGAGACAGATCGATCATGAAGCTTTCTTT
NA,many,TRBV12-5,TRBJ1-2,CASGLVTGPQSYGYTF,TGTGCTAGTGGTTTGGTGACAGGCCCTCAGAGTTATGGCTACACCTTC
TRBD2,NA,TRBV6-2/TRBV6-3,TRBJ2-1,CASSYVLAGESEQFF,TGTGCCAGCAGTTACGTCCTAGCGGGGGAGAGTGAGCAGTTCTTC
TRBD1,NA,TRBV4-2,TRBJ1-1,CASSQGADRGLTEAFF,TGTGCCAGCAGCCAAGGAGCGGACAGGGGATTAACTGAAGCTTTCTTT
NA,NA,TRBV18,TRBJ1-2,CASSPGAGYGYTF,TGTGCCAGCTCCCCCGGGGCAGGCTATGGCTACACCTTC
TRBD1,few,TRBV4-3,TRBJ2-6,CASSQSTGENHLSGANVLTF,TGCGCCAGCAGCCAATCCACAGGGGAAAACCACCTCTCTGGGGCCAACGTCCTGACTTTC
TRBD2,few,TRBV29-1,TRBJ2-1,CSAREGRDYNEQFF,TGCAGCGCGAGGGAGGGGAGGGACTACAATGAGCAGTTCTTC
TRBD2,NA,TRBV29-1,TRBJ2-1,CSVVRTRGHNEQFF,TGCAGCGTTGTCCGGACTAGGGGTCACAATGAGCAGTTCTTC
NA,many,TRBV7-9,TRBJ2-3,CASSFPRQSISTDTQYF,TGTGCCAGCAGCTTTCCAAGACAAAGCATTAGCACAGATACGCAGTATTTT
NA,NA,TRBV20-1,TRBJ2-7,CSARGRMGLEQYF,TGCAGTGCTAGAGGCCGGATGGGCCTCGAGCAGTACTTC
TRBD1,NA,TRBV19,TRBJ1-5,CASSISRGQGGQPQHF,TGTGCCAGTAGTATATCCAGGGGGCAGGGGGGTCAGCCCCAGCATTTT
TRBD2,few,TRBV20-1,TRBJ2-3,CSARDRLAGLSTDTQYF,TGCAGTGCTAGAGATCGGCTAGCGGGGCTAAGCACAGATACGCAGTATTTT
TRBD2,NA,TRBV3-1,TRBJ2-1,CASSPGGGSSYNEQFF,TGTGCCAGCAGCCCCGGAGGCGGGAGCTCTTACAATGAGCAGTTCTTC
TRBD2,NA,TRBV6-2/TRBV6-3,TRBJ2-1,CASSYSKRPASGSYNEQFF,TGTGCCAGCAGTTACTCGAAGCGCCCTGCTAGCGGGAGTTACAATGAGCAGTTCTTC
TRBD2,many,TRBV19,TRBJ2-1,CASSISPRLAGGYNEQFF,TGTGCCAGTAGTATATCCCCCAGACTAGCGGGAGGGTACAATGAGCAGTTCTTC
TRBD1,many,TRBV10-3,TRBJ2-7,CAISEIGQGVLSSYEQYF,TGTGCCATCAGTGAGATAGGACAGGGGGTTCTATCCTCCTACGAGCAGTACTTC
NA,NA,TRBV7-2,TRBJ1-2,CASSFTRGSYGYTF,TGTGCCAGCAGCTTCACCCGGGGGAGCTATGGCTACACCTTC
TRBD2,few,TRBV9,TRBJ2-5,CASSLGERTGWGGETQYF,TGTGCCAGCAGCCTGGGGGAAAGGACCGGATGGGGAGGGGAGACCCAGTACTTC
NA,NA,TRBV7-2,TRBJ1-2,CASSSPGNYGYTF,TGTGCCAGCAGCTCGCCGGGTAACTATGGCTACACCTTC
TRBD2,many,TRBV2,TRBJ2-1,CASTPSGLAGNEQFF,TGTGCCAGCACTCCCTCGGGACTAGCGGGCAATGAGCAGTTCTTC
NA,few,TRBV19,TRBJ2-7,CASSIGGGSNEQYF,TGTGCCAGTAGTATAGGTGGGGGTTCCAACGAGCAGTACTTC
NA,NA,TRBV29-1,TRBJ2-1,CSVKGTGHEQFF,TGCAGCGTTAAGGGTACGGGGCATGAGCAGTTCTTC
NA,NA,TRBV5-1,TRBJ1-2,CASSLNRAEYGYTF,TGCGCCAGCAGCTTGAACAGGGCGGAATATGGCTACACCTTC
NA,NA,TRBV2,TRBJ2-7,CASSPTYEQYF,TGTGCCAGCAGTCCTACCTACGAGCAGTACTTC
NA,NA,TRBV29-1,TRBJ2-4,CSVVTDQNIQYF,TGCAGCGTTGTAACAGACCAAAACATTCAGTACTTC
TRBD1,many,TRBV28,TRBJ2-1,CASSLGQNNEQFF,TGTGCCAGCAGTTTGGGACAGAACAATGAGCAGTTCTTC
NA,few,TRBV6-5,TRBJ2-7,CASSFTGRDEQYF,TGTGCCAGCAGTTTCACAGGGAGGGACGAGCAGTACTTC
NA,many,TRBV4-1,TRBJ1-6,CASSPWTENNSPLHF,TGCGCCAGCAGCCCGTGGACAGAAAATAATTCACCCCTCCACTTT
NA,many,TRBV27,TRBJ2-6,CASSLTPGLAHSGANVLTF,TGTGCCAGCAGTTTAACCCCCGGGTTGGCTCACTCTGGGGCCAACGTCCTGACTTTC
NA,NA,TRBV7-8,TRBJ2-3,CASSLKAASTDTQYF,TGTGCCAGCAGCTTAAAGGCAGCTAGCACAGATACGCAGTATTTT
NA,NA,TRBV29-1,TRBJ2-7,CSVRDREAEQYF,TGCAGCGTTAGGGATCGAGAGGCCGAGCAGTACTTC
NA,NA,TRBV30,TRBJ1-1,CAWSVRLREGGNGEAFF,TGTGCCTGGAGTGTTCGCCTCCGAGAAGGGGGGAACGGTGAAGCTTTCTTT
NA,NA,TRBV6-2/TRBV6-3,TRBJ1-5,CASSRVDPQPQHF,TGTGCCAGCAGTCGAGTCGACCCGCAGCCCCAGCATTTT
NA,few,TRBV10-3,TRBJ2-7,CAISPEGRHYEQYF,TGTGCCATCAGCCCCGAAGGACGGCACTACGAGCAGTACTTC
NA,many,TRBV11-2,TRBJ2-5,CASSFNDQETQYF,TGTGCCAGCAGCTTCAACGACCAAGAGACCCAGTACTTC